These T cell receptor beta chains were read from a single sample in a study of T cell repertoires in cytomegalovirus infection. TCRdb independently ran MiXCR on the reads; one entry per CDR3 protein. There are some 320,000 distinct CDR3 sequences in the sample; around 29% occur only once, and about 20% lies in the top ten. Antigen specificity for these receptors is unknown. Sequenced here: cultured PBMCs, sampled from culture after CMV antigen stimulation. These receptors were collected from a human donor in good health (CMV status not recorded). Some clones in this sample may be carry-over from other donors' samples. The CDR3 runs from the conserved cysteine through the conserved F or W. Each record gives: CDR3 protein, V gene, J gene, D gene. D genes are given only for firm matches.

CASSTPDGTRTQYF	TRBV19	TRBJ2-5	-
CASILAVGGTEAFF	TRBV12-3/TRBV12-4	TRBJ1-1	-
CASSAGTGSNQPQHF	TRBV11-1	TRBJ1-5	TRBD1
CASSPRTSGGPRDEQFF	TRBV7-8	TRBJ2-1	TRBD2
CASTSGGRSNYGYTF	TRBV6-1	TRBJ1-2	-
CSARGRDRGYQPQHF	TRBV20-1	TRBJ1-5	TRBD1
CASSLANRGRVNTEAFF	TRBV7-2	TRBJ1-1	TRBD1
CASSTSDRSNQPQHF	TRBV19	TRBJ1-5	-
CASRLQGFGNTEAFF	TRBV19	TRBJ1-1	-
CSARRRPGLSGNQPQHF	TRBV20-1	TRBJ1-5	-
CASSKDRDGYLTQYF	TRBV7-2	TRBJ2-5	TRBD1
CASRLAGIDEQFF	TRBV19	TRBJ2-1	TRBD2
CSARVTPTAGGRIGETQYF	TRBV20-1	TRBJ2-5	TRBD2
CASSLNRFQGAGYEQYF	TRBV11-2	TRBJ2-7	TRBD1
CASSFSAKRDGYTF	TRBV7-2	TRBJ1-2	-
CASSLYDQASGNTIYF	TRBV7-2	TRBJ1-3	-
CASSLGVGDTQYF	TRBV7-2	TRBJ2-3	-
CATSDLPGQGAGTDTQYF	TRBV24-1	TRBJ2-3	TRBD1
CASSLLSSGGYNEQFF	TRBV7-6	TRBJ2-1	TRBD2
CSGRTSGTYEQYF	TRBV20-1	TRBJ2-7	TRBD2
CASSLAFGTHNEQFF	TRBV7-2	TRBJ2-1	-
CASSSGQGAAYEQYF	TRBV7-2	TRBJ2-7	TRBD1